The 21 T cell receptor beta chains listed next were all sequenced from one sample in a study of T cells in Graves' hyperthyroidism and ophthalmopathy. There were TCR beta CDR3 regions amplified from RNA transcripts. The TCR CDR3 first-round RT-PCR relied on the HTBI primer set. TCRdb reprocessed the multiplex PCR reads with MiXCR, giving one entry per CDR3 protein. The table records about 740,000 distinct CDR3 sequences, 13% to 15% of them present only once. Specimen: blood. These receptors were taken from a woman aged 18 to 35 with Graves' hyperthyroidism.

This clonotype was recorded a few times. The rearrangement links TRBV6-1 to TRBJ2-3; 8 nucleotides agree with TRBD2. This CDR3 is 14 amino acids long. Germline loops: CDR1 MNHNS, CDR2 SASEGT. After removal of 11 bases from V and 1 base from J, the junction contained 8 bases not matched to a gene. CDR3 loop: CAVPGREGTDTQYF. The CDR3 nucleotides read TGTGCCGTGCCGGGGCGGGAGGGCACAGATACGCAGTATTTT.

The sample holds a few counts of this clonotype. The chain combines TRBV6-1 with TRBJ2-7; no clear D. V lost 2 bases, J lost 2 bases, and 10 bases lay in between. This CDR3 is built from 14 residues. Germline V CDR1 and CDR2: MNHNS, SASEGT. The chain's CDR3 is CASSEWGIPYEQYF. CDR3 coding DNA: TGTGCCAGCAGTGAATGGGGAATCCCCTACGAGCAGTACTTC.

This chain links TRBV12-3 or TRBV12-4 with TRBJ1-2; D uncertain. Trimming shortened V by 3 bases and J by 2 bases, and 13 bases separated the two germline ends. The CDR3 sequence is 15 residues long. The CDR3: CASSFQPHRNYGYTF. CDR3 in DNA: TGTGCCAGCAGTTTTCAGCCTCATAGAAACTATGGCTACACCTTC.

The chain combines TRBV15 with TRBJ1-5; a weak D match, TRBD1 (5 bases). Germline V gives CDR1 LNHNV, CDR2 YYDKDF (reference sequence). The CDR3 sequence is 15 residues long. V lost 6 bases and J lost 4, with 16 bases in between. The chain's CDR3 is CATSTQGSRNQPQHF. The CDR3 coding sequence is TGTGCCACCAGTACCCAGGGATCGCGGAATCAGCCCCAGCATTTT.

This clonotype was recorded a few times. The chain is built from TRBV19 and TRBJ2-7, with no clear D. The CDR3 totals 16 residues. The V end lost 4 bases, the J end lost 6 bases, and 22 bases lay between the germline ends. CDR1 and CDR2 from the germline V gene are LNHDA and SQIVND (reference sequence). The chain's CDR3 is CASSTHGVDPGGEQYF. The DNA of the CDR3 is TGTGCCAGTAGTACCCATGGGGTTGACCCCGGCGGCGAGCAGTACTTC.

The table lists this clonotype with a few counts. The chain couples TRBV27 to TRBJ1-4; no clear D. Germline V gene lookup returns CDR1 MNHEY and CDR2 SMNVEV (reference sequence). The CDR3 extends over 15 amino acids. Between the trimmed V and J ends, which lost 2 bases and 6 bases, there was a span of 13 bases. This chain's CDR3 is CASSLGWGDDEKLFF. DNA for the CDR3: TGTGCCAGCAGTTTAGGGTGGGGAGATGATGAAAAACTGTTTTTT.

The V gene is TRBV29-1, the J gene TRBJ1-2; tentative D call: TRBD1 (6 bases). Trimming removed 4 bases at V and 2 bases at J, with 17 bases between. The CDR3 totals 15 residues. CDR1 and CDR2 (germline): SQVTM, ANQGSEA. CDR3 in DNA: TGCAGCGTTGTCTCGGGGGGCGACGAGAACTATGGCTACACCTTC. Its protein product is CSVVSGGDENYGYTF.

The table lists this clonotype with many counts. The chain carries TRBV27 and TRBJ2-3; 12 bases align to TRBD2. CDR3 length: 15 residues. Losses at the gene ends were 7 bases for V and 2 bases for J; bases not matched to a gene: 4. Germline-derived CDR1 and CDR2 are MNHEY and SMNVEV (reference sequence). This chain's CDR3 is CASTRLAGVTDTQYF. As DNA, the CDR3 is TGTGCCAGCACCCGACTAGCGGGAGTCACAGATACGCAGTATTTT.

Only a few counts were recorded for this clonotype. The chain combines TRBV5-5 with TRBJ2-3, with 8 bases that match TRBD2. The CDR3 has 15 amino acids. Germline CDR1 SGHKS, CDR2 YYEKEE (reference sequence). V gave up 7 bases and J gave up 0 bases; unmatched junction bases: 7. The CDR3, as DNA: TGTGCCAGCGATACCTCTAGCGGGAGCACAGATACGCAGTATTTT. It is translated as CASDTSSGSTDTQYF.

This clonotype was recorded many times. CDR3 loop: CASSPGAGGTDTQYF. The CDR3 nucleotides are TGTGCCAGCAGTCCAGGGGCAGGTGGCACAGATACGCAGTATTTT. This chain connects TRBV7-3 to TRBJ2-3, with a possible D match to TRBD1 (6 bases). The ends were cut back, 6 bases at V and 1 base at J, with 14 bases in the middle. This CDR3 contains 15 residues. CDR1 SGHTA and CDR2 FQGTGA come from the germline V gene.

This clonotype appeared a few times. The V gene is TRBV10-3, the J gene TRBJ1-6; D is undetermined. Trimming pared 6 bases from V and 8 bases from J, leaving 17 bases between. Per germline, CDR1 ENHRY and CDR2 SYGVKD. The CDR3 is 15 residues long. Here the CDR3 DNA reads TGTGCCATCAGAGCCGAGGTTGGGTACCATTCACCCCTCCACTTT. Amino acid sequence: CAIRAEVGYHSPLHF.

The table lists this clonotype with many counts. The CDR3, as DNA: TGCAGTGCTAGGTATACTAGCGAGAAGCTCGAGCAGTACTTC. It encodes CSARYTSEKLEQYF. J is TRBJ2-7 and V is TRBV20-1, with TRBD2 identical over 7 bases. V lost 3 bases and J lost 6; bases outside the gene matches: 11. Germline V gene data show CDR1 as DFQATT and CDR2 as SNEGSKA (reference sequence). This CDR3 has 14 amino acids.

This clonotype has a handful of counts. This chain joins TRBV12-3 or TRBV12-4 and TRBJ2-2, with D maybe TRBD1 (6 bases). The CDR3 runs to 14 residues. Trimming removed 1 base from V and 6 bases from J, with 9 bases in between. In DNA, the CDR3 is TGTGCCAGCAGTTTAGATACAGGGTCCGGGGAGCTGTTTTTT. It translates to CASSLDTGSGELFF.

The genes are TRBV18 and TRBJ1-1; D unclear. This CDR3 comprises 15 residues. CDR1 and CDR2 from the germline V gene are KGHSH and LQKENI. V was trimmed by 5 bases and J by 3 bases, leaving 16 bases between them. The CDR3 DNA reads TGTGCCAGCTCAGCAGGAGGAGTTTTTTACACTGAAGCTTTCTTT. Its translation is CASSAGGVFYTEAFF.

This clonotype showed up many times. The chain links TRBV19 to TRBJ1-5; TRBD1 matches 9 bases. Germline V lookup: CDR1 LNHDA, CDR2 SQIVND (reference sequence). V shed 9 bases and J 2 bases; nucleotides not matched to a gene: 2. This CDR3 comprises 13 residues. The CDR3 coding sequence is TGTGCCAGCAGGGACAGGGGCAATCAGCCCCAGCATTTT. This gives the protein CASRDRGNQPQHF.

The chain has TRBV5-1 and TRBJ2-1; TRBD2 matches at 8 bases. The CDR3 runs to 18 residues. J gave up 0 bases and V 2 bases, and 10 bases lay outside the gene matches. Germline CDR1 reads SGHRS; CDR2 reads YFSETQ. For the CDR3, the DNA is TGCGCCAGCAGCTTACCACTAGCGGAAATTAGCTCCTACAATGAGCAGTTCTTC. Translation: CASSLPLAEISSYNEQFF.

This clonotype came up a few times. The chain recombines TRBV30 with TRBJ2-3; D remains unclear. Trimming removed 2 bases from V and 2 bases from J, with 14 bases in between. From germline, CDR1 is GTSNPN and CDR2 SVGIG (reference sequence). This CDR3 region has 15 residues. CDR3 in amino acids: CAWSHSLAYTDTQYF. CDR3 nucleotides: TGTGCCTGGAGTCACTCCCTGGCTTACACAGATACGCAGTATTTT.

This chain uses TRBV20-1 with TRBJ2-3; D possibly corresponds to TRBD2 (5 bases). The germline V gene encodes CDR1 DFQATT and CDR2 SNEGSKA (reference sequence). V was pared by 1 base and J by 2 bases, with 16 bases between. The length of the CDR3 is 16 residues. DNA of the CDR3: TGCAGTGCTAGAGCCCCGGCGGGCCTGATCACAGATACGCAGTATTTT. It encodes CSARAPAGLITDTQYF.

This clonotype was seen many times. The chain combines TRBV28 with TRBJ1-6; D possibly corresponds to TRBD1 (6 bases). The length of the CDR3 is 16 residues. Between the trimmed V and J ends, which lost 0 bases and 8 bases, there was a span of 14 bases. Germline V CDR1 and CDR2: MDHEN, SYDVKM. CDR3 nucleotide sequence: TGTGCCAGCAGTTTATGGGGCAGGGGAGGTTATTCACCCCTCCACTTT. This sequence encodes CASSLWGRGGYSPLHF.

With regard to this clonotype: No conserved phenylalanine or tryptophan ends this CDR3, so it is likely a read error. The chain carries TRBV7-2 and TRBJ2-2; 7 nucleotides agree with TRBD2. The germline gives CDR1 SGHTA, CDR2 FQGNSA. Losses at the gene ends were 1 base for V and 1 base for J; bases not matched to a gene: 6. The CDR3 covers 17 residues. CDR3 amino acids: CASSLDLAAMNTGELFS. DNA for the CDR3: TGTGCCAGCAGCTTAGATCTAGCGGCGATGAACACCGGGGAGCTGTTTTCT.

DNA for the CDR3: TGTGCCAGCAGCTCATGGACGGCTAAGGACGGATTAATGATCTACGAGCAGTACTTC. Translation: CASSSWTAKDGLMIYEQYF. The rearrangement joins TRBV7-9 to TRBJ2-7; D not certain. The V end lost 4 bases, the J end lost 3 bases, and 28 bases lay between the germline ends. Per germline, CDR1 SEHNR and CDR2 FQNEAQ (reference sequence). The CDR3 loop spans 19 amino acids.